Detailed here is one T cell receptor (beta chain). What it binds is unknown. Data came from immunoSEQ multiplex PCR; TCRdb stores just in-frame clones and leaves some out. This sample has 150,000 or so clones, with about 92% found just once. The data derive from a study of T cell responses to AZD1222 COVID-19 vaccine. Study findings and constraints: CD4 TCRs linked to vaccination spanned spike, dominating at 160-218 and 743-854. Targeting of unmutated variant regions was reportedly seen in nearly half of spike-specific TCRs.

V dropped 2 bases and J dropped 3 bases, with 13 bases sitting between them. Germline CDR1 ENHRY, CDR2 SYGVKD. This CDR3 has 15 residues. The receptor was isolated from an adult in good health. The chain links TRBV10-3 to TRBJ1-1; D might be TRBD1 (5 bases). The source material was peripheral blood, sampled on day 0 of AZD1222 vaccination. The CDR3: CAISEARGWDTEAFF. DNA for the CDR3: TGTGCCATCAGTGAGGCCCGGGGGTGGGACACTGAAGCTTTCTTT.